This T cell receptor beta chain is drawn from a study of control samples from healthy donors and cancer patients. Germline lookup yields CDR1 GTSNPN and CDR2 SVGIG (reference sequence). V shed 0 bases and J shed 6 bases, with 8 bases lying between them. The CDR3 is 13 amino acids. The repertoire was sequenced with immunoSEQ multiplex PCR; TCRdb's copy has only in-frame clones and lacks some. This repertoire shows 85,000 to 100,000 clones, roughly four fifths found once; its top ten account for about 2%. Sequenced input: blood. The J gene is TRBJ2-2, the V gene TRBV30; D is possibly TRBD1 (6 bases). The clonotype comes from a man in his 60s in good health. The DNA for the CDR3 is TGTGCCTGGAGTGTTTGGGGGCCCGGGGAGCTGTTTTTT. It codes for CAWSVWGPGELFF.